These 17 T cell receptor beta chains came from one sample sequenced in a study of blood T cell repertoires in COVID-19. Profiled with immunoSEQ multiplex PCR; TCRdb holds only in-frame clones, not every one. The sample includes approximately 30,000 clones, around 88% of them seen just once. Specimen: peripheral blood. The origin of the receptors is a human donor in a cohort sampled during active COVID-19.

The chain couples TRBV29-1 to TRBJ2-1; 16 bases fit TRBD2. The ends lost 7 bases at V and 3 bases at J; junction bases unmatched: 9. Per the germline V gene, CDR1 is SQVTM and CDR2 is ANQGSEA. The CDR3 is 17 residues long. CDR3 amino acids: CSARGTSGRAFYNEQFF. The CDR3 coding sequence is TGCAGCGCCCGAGGGACTAGCGGGAGGGCCTTCTACAATGAGCAGTTCTTC.

V gene TRBV9 combines with J gene TRBJ1-3; no firm D call. This CDR3 has 13 residues. Germline CDR1 is SGDLS and CDR2 is YYNGEE. Trimming took 0 bases from V and 6 from J, leaving 7 bases between them. The CDR3 protein is CASSVDAVNTIYF. The DNA of the CDR3 is TGTGCCAGCAGCGTAGATGCGGTAAACACCATATATTTT.

The CDR3 region is CASSPTQGGYNEQFF. Here the CDR3 DNA reads TGTGCCAGCAGCCCCACTCAGGGGGGCTACAATGAGCAGTTCTTC. This chain links TRBV11-3 with TRBJ2-1, with D perhaps TRBD1 (7 bases). V was shortened by 5 bases and J by 3 bases, with 14 bases between the two germline ends. In germline, CDR1 is SGHNT, CDR2 YENEEA. This CDR3 has 15 amino acids.

The chain combines TRBV7-9 with TRBJ2-1; TRBD2 aligns across 7 bases. This CDR3 has 14 residues. The germline V gene encodes CDR1 SEHNR and CDR2 FQNEAQ (reference sequence). The V and J ends lost 2 bases and 3 bases, in that order; junction bases with no gene match: 1. The CDR3 DNA sequence: TGTGCCAGCAGCTTAACTAGCGACTACAATGAGCAGTTCTTC. Residues: CASSLTSDYNEQFF.

J is TRBJ2-1 and V is TRBV11-2, with a weak D call TRBD1 (6 bases). Germline values: CDR1 SGHAT, CDR2 FQNNGV. V was trimmed by 5 bases and J by 7 bases, leaving 18 bases between them. This CDR3 is built from 15 residues. CDR3 bases: TGTGCCAGCAGCAGGGGGACGGGAACGAGGAATGAGCAGTTCTTC. Its translation: CASSRGTGTRNEQFF.

V gene TRBV15 combines with J gene TRBJ2-3; TRBD1 matches 8 bases. The CDR3 length is 14 residues. Germline CDR1 is LNHNV and CDR2 is YYDKDF (reference sequence). After removal of 5 bases from V and 2 bases from J, the junction contained 3 bases not matched to a gene. The CDR3 is CATSPGGPTDTQYF. The CDR3 coding sequence is TGTGCCACCAGCCCAGGGGGCCCCACAGATACGCAGTATTTT.

This clone was recorded a few times. CDR3 loop: CPQQGDTGTKESGANVLTF. Written as DNA, the CDR3 is TGTCCCCAGCAAGGAGACACCGGGACAAAAGAGTCTGGGGCCAACGTCCTGACTTTC. V and J are TRBV3-1 (or the pseudogene TRBV3-2) and TRBJ2-6; TRBD1 is a possible D gene (6 bases). Germline V gene lookup returns CDR1 LGHDT and CDR2 YNNKEL (reference sequence). The CDR3 totals 19 residues.

The chain uses TRBV5-1 and TRBJ1-1; TRBD1 agrees at 7 bases. V shed 0 bases and J 1 base; nucleotides not matched to a gene: 9. The CDR3 sequence is 17 residues long. Per germline, CDR1 SGHRS and CDR2 YFSETQ. The CDR3 loop is CASSLAGLRGRNTEAFF. The DNA for the CDR3 is TGCGCCAGCAGCTTGGCCGGTTTAAGGGGGCGGAACACTGAAGCTTTCTTT.

The CDR3 here is CASSSRVNTDTQYF. The CDR3 coding sequence is TGCGCCAGCAGCTCACGGGTTAACACAGATACGCAGTATTTT. The chain has TRBV5-1 and TRBJ2-3; D is ambiguous. Deletions cut 3 bases from V and 2 bases from J, with 10 bases between. Germline V gene data show CDR1 as SGHRS and CDR2 as YFSETQ. The CDR3 runs to 14 residues. Filled out from reference TRBV5-1 and TRBJ2-3, the complete variable domain reads KAGVTQTPRYLIKTRGQQVTLSCSPISGHRSVSWYQQTPGQGLQFLFEYFSETQRNKGNFPGRFSGRQFSNSRSEMNVSTLELGDSALYLCASSSRVNTDTQYFGPGTRLTVL.

This clone turned up a few times. V and J are TRBV6-5 and TRBJ2-7; 9 bases map to TRBD2. Germline V lookup: CDR1 MNHEY, CDR2 SVGAGI. This CDR3 has 15 residues. The trim removed 7 bases at V and 4 bases at J, leaving 11 bases unmatched. The CDR3 region has the DNA TGTGCCAGCATAAGGGCGGGAGGGGGGACTTACGAGCAGTACTTC. It encodes CASIRAGGGTYEQYF.

A word on this clone: An end of the junction does not agree with germline; a read error may underlie this. The rearrangement links TRBV10-3 to TRBJ1-4, with a possible D match to TRBD1 (6 bases). This CDR3 spans 13 amino acids. Germline-derived CDR1 and CDR2 are ENHRY and SYGVKD. The CDR3 region is CAISESALTGLLF. The CDR3 DNA reads as TGTGCCATCAGTGAGTCGGCATTGACAGGATTACTTTTT.

The rearrangement uses TRBV5-6 and TRBJ2-1; 8 nucleotides line up with TRBD2. Germline lookup yields CDR1 SGHDT and CDR2 YYEEEE. The V and J ends lost 2 bases and 0 bases, in that order; junction bases with no gene match: 4. The CDR3 is 16 residues long. The CDR3: CASSFVAGISYNEQFF. Written as DNA, the CDR3 is TGTGCCAGCAGCTTTGTAGCGGGAATCTCCTACAATGAGCAGTTCTTC.

The V and J genes are TRBV6-5 and TRBJ2-7; 7 nucleotides align to TRBD1. The CDR3 runs 15 residues. Germline assignment: CDR1 MNHEY and CDR2 SVGAGI. The V segment lost 6 bases and the J segment 0 bases; nucleotides outside the gene matches: 8. CDR3 nucleotides: TGTGCCAGCAGCTCCGGGACAGCGAGCTCCTACGAGCAGTACTTC. It codes for CASSSGTASSYEQYF.

The rearrangement links TRBV5-1 to TRBJ2-5; 9 nucleotides line up with TRBD1. Germline CDR1 is SGHRS and CDR2 is YFSETQ. CDR3 length: 15 amino acids. Unmatched junction bases numbered 3, after V lost 2 bases and J lost 1 base. CDR3 loop: CASSLYRGLQETQYF. CDR3 DNA: TGCGCCAGCAGCTTATACAGGGGGCTCCAAGAGACCCAGTACTTC.

J is TRBJ1-5 and V is TRBV19; 7 nucleotides match TRBD1. The germline gives CDR1 LNHDA, CDR2 SQIVND (reference sequence). V was clipped by 5 bases and J by 4 bases; unmatched bases: 8. The CDR3 loop spans 15 amino acids. The CDR3 DNA sequence: TGTGCCAGTAGTCTCCGGGACAGCCCTAATCAGCCCCAGCATTTT. Protein: CASSLRDSPNQPQHF.

This chain links TRBV9 with TRBJ1-2, with TRBD1 matching 9 bases. V gave up 4 bases and J gave up 5 bases; unmatched junction bases: 6. The germline V gene has CDR1 SGDLS and CDR2 YYNGEE. This CDR3 spans 14 amino acids. The chain's CDR3 is CASSPTGGSYGYTF. DNA of the CDR3: TGTGCCAGCAGCCCCACAGGGGGCAGTTATGGCTACACCTTC.

This clone has only a few counts. The V and J genes are TRBV14 and TRBJ1-2; D call uncertain. There are 15 residues in the CDR3. V lost 3 bases and J lost 8, with 19 bases in between. Germline values: CDR1 SGHDN, CDR2 FVKESK. This CDR3 reads CASSQVIGTSGGYTF. CDR3 in DNA: TGTGCCAGCAGCCAGGTCATCGGAACCTCGGGAGGCTACACCTTC.